What follows describes a single T cell receptor (beta chain). The target antigen is unknown. The CDR3 is made up of 12 amino acids. The germline V and J ends were trimmed by 4 bases and 10 bases, with 11 bases remaining between them. Germline CDR1 GTSNPN, CDR2 SVGIG (reference sequence). The source of the sample is a study of cytomegalovirus exposure and HLA in healthy donors. Study-wide points: A subsequent analysis found that TCR clusters from the first cohort also tended to co-occur in the 120 or so validation repertoires, with 90% to 95% of cluster scores above 0. TCR sequences were mostly rare, though some public TCRs occurred in many donors. Cytomegalovirus-associated TCR beta chains were listed, numbering more than 150. High sensitivity and specificity were reportedly achieved when the classifier diagnosed cytomegalovirus status.

Assay: immunoSEQ multiplex PCR; the TCRdb copy retains only in-frame clones and omits some. Among a few hundred thousand clones listed, 75% to 90% were seen once. This chain joins TRBV30 and TRBJ1-6, with a possible D match to TRBD1 (5 bases). This clonotype was obtained from a woman aged 18-29 years in good health and CMV-seronegative. Sequenced: PBMCs. The CDR3 here is CAWTGIESPLHF. The CDR3 nucleotides read TGTGCCTGGACAGGGATTGAATCACCCCTCCACTTT.